The entry below describes one T cell receptor (beta chain). In the study's own analysis: The authors estimated nucleated cell counts from reference gene primer amplification. Assay used: immunoSEQ multiplex PCR; TCRdb lists only in-frame clones, some missing. Clone size and V and J calls were adopted from that table, with D and trimming inferred from the DNA. The sample contains fewer than 90,000 clones, approximately 89% of which appear only once. This record comes from a study of blood T cell repertoires in COVID-19. The ends were cut back, 0 bases at V and 3 bases at J, with 10 bases in the middle. Germline V CDR1 and CDR2: SGHRS, YFSETQ. The CDR3 is 15 amino acids.

What was sequenced was peripheral blood. The rearrangement uses TRBV5-1 and TRBJ2-1; TRBD1 is a possible D gene (5 bases). The TCR originated in a man aged 55 to 70 with acute or convalescent COVID-19. The CDR3, as DNA: TGCGCCAGCAGCTTGGGAGTGACAGTCTACAATGAGCAGTTCTTC. It translates to CASSLGVTVYNEQFF.